Sequencing of this T cell receptor (beta chain) was carried out in a study of somatic reversion in DOCK8 deficiency (dated by TCRdb to 2020 to 2022). In terms of the full investigation: The study compared the T cell receptor beta repertoires of three groups: DOCK8-deficient patients, DOCK8-revertant patients and healthy volunteers. The study examined how somatic reversion of pathogenic DOCK8 variants changes lymphocyte differentiation and function in DOCK8 deficiency. DOCK8-deficient patients in the study had been reported previously.

This clonotype has only a few counts. Its cognate antigen has yet to be identified. No per-base quality is available; no much larger clone lies one base away. Study-wide findings and limitations: The methods did not state, for each individual sample, whether the source material was whole blood or PBMCs.

The V and J ends are trimmed by 1 base and 7 bases, leaving 20 bases between them. The germline V gene encodes CDR1 LGHNA and CDR2 YSLEER. The CDR3 runs 16 residues from the cysteine to the phenylalanine. The only DNA kept is the CDR3, 48 bases in frame from the first base. The healthy control blood was obtained from volunteer donors, who were supplied by blood services in Australia and France. Genomic DNA for TCR repertoire analysis was extracted from either whole blood samples or PBMCs. Library generation was performed with multiplex PCR. One-step amplicon PCR with EuroClonality-NGS primers was used to generate TRB libraries from approximately 100 ng genomic DNA. TRB amplicons were sequenced on Illumina MiSeq instruments with 2 x 250 bp version 2 chemistry. Per the original workflow: IMGT/HighV-QUEST was used for primary TRB sequence analysis and V(D)J annotation. Repertoire diversity and composition were evaluated with VDJtools after nonfunctional clones were removed and downsampling was applied for comparisons between samples. Using fastp trimming at Q25 and MiXCR clonotype assembly, TCRdb reanalyzed the public sequencing data and kept in-frame beta chains. Each entry is one CDR3 protein sequence, shown with its most common DNA and genes. The V and J calls here are based on TCRdb, not the publication. The sample includes approximately 2,500 distinct CDR3 sequences, with less than 30% observed a single time. The ten largest clones add up to more than 8% of the sample.

The rearrangement combines TRBV4-3 with TRBJ2-7; the D gene is perhaps TRBD2, from 5 matching bases. The sample comprised peripheral blood. The origin of this receptor is a human donor in good health. The DNA reads as follows: TGCGCCAGCAGCCAAGGTGTTGGACTGTTGGTTGGAGAGCAGTACTTC. It codes for CASSQGVGLLVGEQYF.